This T cell receptor beta chain appears in the sequencing data of a study of T cell responses to AZD1222 COVID-19 vaccine. Whole-study results and caveats: Just a handful of AZD1222 recipients were seropositive at baseline. Nearly half of the spike-specific TCRs reportedly recognize variant regions that carry no mutations.

From germline, CDR1 is SGHTA and CDR2 FQGTGA. The CDR3 consists of 13 residues. Trimming cost V 5 bases and J 4 bases, with 9 bases left between them. Combined were second doses at about 4 or about 12 weeks. A remark on this clone: Its target is not known.

TCRdb's table, derived via immunoSEQ multiplex PCR, lists solely in-frame clones and lacks some. This repertoire shows 100,000 to 150,000 clones, around nine tenths found once; its top ten account for just over 3.5%. This clonotype originated in an adult who received the AZD1222 COVID-19 vaccine. The V call is TRBV7-3, the J call TRBJ1-5; no reliable D call. Sequenced material: peripheral blood, taken 28 days after the second AZD1222 dose. The CDR3 spells CASSHGLNQPQHF. The CDR3, as DNA: TGTGCCAGCAGCCACGGGCTTAATCAGCCCCAGCATTTT.